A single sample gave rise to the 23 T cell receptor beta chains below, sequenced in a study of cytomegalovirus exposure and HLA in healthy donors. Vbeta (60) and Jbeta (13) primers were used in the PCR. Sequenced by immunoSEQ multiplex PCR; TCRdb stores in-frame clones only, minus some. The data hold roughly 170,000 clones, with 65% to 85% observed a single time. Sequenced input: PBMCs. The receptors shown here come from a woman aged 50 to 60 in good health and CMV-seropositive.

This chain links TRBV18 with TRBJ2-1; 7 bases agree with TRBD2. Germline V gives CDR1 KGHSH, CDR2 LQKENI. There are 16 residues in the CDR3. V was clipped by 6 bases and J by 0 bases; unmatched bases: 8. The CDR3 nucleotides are TGTGCCAGCTCCCCCACGACGGGGGGCTCCTACAATGAGCAGTTCTTC. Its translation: CASSPTTGGSYNEQFF.

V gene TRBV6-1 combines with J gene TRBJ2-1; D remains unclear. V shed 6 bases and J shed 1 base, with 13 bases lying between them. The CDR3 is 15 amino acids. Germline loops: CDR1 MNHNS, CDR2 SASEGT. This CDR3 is CASSHPRFSYNEQFF. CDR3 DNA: TGTGCCAGCAGCCACCCCAGATTTTCCTACAATGAGCAGTTCTTC.

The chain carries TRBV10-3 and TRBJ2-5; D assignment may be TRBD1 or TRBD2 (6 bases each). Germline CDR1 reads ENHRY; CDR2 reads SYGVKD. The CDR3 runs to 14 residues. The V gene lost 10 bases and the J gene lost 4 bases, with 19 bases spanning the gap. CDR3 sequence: CATRTALGGETQYF. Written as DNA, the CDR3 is TGTGCCACCAGGACAGCCCTGGGGGGAGAGACCCAGTACTTC.

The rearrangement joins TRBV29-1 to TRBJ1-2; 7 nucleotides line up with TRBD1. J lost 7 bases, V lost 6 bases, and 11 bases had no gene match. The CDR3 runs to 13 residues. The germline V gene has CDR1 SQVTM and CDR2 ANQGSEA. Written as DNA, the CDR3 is TGCAGCGTCTCCAGGGGGAGTCATAGTGGCTACACCTTC. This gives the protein CSVSRGSHSGYTF.

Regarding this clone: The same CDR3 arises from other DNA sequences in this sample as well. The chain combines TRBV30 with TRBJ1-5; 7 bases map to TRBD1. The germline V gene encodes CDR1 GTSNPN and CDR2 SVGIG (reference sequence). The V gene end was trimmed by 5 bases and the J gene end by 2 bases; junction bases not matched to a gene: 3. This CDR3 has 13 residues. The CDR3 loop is CAWRTGGNQPQHF. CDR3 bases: TGTGCCTGGCGAACAGGGGGCAATCAGCCCCAGCATTTT.

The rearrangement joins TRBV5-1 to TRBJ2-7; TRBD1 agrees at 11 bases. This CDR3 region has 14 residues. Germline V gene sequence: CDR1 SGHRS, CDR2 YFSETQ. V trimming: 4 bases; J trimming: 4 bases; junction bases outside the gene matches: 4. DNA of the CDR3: TGCGCCAGCAGCGACGGACAGGGGGCTTACGAGCAGTACTTC. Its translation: CASSDGQGAYEQYF. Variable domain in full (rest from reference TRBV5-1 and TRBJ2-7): KAGVTQTPRYLIKTRGQQVTLSCSPISGHRSVSWYQQTPGQGLQFLFEYFSETQRNKGNFPGRFSGRQFSNSRSEMNVSTLELGDSALYLCASSDGQGAYEQYFGPGTRLTVT.

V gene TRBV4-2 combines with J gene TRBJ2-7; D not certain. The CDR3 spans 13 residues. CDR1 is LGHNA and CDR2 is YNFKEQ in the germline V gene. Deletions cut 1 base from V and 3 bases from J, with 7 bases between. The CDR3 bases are TGTGCCAGCAGCCAAGGCTTAGACTACGAGCAGTACTTC. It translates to CASSQGLDYEQYF.

The CDR3 here is CASSPLRDRVGNTIYF. Here the CDR3 DNA reads TGTGCCAGCTCACCGCTCCGGGACAGAGTCGGAAACACCATATATTTT. The chain carries TRBV18 and TRBJ1-3; TRBD1 aligns across 7 bases. CDR1 and CDR2 (germline): KGHSH, LQKENI. The V and J ends lost 3 bases and 4 bases, in that order; junction bases with no gene match: 9. The CDR3 sequence is 16 residues long.

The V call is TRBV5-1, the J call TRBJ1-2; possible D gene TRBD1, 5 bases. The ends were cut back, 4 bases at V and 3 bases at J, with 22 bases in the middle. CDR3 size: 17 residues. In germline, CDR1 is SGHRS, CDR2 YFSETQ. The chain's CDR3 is CASSVPGQIGADYGYTF. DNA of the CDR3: TGCGCCAGCAGCGTACCGGGCCAAATTGGGGCTGACTATGGCTACACCTTC.

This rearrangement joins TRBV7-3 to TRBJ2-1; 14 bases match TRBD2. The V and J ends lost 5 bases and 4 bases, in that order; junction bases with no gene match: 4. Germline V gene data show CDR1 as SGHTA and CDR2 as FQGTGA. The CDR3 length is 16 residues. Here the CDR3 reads CASSHGTSGGYNEQFF. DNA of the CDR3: TGTGCCAGCAGCCATGGGACTAGCGGGGGATACAATGAGCAGTTCTTC.

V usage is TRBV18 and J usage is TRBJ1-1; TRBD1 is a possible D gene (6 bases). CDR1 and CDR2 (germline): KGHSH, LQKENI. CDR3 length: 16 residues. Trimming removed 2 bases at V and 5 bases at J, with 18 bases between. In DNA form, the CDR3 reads TGTGCCAGCTCACCAAGCCCAGGGGTCCTCCCAACTGAAGCTTTCTTT. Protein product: CASSPSPGVLPTEAFF.

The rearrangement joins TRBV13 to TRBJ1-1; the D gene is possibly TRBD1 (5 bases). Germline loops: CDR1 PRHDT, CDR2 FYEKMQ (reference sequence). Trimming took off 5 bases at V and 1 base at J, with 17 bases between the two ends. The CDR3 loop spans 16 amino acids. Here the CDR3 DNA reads TGTGCCAGCAGCCCAACCTGGGGGAGGGGGAACACTGAAGCTTTCTTT. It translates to CASSPTWGRGNTEAFF. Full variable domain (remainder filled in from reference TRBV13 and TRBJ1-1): AAGVIQSPRHLIKEKRETATLKCYPIPRHDTVYWYQQGPGQDPQFLISFYEKMQSDKGSIPDRFSAQQFSDYHSELNMSSLELGDSALYFCASSPTWGRGNTEAFFGQGTRLTVV.

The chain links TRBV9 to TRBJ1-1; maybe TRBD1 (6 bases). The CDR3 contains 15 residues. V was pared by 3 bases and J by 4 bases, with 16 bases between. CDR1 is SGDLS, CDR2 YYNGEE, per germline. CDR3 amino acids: CASSGRTAAGTEAFF. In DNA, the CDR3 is TGTGCCAGCAGCGGAAGGACAGCGGCGGGCACTGAAGCTTTCTTT.

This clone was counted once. The CDR3 region is CASSRESGGATKNIQYF. In nucleotides, the CDR3 is TGCGCCAGCAGCCGGGAGAGCGGGGGGGCTACCAAAAACATTCAGTACTTC. The chain combines TRBV4-3 with TRBJ2-4, with TRBD2 matching 10 bases. The V segment lost 4 bases and the J segment 2 bases; nucleotides outside the gene matches: 8. The CDR3 length is 17 residues. Germline V CDR1 and CDR2: LGHNA, YSLEER.

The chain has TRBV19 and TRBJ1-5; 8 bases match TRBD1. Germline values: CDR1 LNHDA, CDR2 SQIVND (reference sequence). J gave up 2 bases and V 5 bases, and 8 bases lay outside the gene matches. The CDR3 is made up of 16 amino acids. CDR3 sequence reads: CASSGAGGVGNQPQHF. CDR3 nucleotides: TGTGCCAGTAGTGGGGCAGGGGGCGTCGGCAATCAGCCCCAGCATTTT.

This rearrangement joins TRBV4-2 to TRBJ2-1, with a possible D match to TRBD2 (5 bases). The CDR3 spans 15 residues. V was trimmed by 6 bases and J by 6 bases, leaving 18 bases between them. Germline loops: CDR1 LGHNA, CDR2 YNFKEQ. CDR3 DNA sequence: TGTGCCAGCAGTGGAGGTAATGAGGGCTTCAATGAGCAGTTCTTC. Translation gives CASSGGNEGFNEQFF.

This CDR3 is CASSGTLQETQYF. The CDR3 nucleotides are TGTGCCAGCAGTGGGACATTGCAAGAGACCCAGTACTTC. The rearrangement links TRBV25-1 to TRBJ2-5, with a weak D call TRBD1 (5 bases). Trimming shortened V by 4 bases and J by 2 bases, and 8 bases separated the two germline ends. CDR3 length: 13 amino acids. CDR1 and CDR2 (germline): MGHDK, SYGVNS.

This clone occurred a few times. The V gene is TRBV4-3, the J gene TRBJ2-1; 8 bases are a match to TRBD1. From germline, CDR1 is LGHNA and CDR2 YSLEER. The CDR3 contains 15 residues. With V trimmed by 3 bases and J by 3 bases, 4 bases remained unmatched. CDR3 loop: CASSQTGANYNEQFF. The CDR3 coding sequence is TGCGCCAGCAGCCAGACAGGGGCTAACTACAATGAGCAGTTCTTC.

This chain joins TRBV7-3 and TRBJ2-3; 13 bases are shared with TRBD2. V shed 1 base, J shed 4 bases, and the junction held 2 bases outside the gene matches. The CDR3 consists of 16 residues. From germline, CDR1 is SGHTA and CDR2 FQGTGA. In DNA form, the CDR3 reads TGTGCCAGCAGCTTAAGTACTAGCGGGGGGGCAGATACGCAGTATTTT. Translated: CASSLSTSGGADTQYF.

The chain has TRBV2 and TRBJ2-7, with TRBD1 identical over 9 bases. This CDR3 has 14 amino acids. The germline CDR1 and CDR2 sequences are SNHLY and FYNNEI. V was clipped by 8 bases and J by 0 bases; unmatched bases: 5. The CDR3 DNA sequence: TGTGCCAGCCGTACGACAGGGGGCTCCTACGAGCAGTACTTC. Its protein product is CASRTTGGSYEQYF. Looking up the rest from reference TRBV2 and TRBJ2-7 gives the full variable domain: EPEVTQTPSHQVTQMGQEVILRCVPISNHLYFYWYRQILGQKVEFLVSFYNNEISEKSEIFDDQFSVERPDGSNFTLKIRSTKLEDSAMYFCASRTTGGSYEQYFGPGTRLTVT.

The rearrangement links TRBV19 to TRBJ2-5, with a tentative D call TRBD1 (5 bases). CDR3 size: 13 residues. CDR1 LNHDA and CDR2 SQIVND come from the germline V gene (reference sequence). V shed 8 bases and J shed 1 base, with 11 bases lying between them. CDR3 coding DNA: TGTGCCAGTCGACAGCTGATCCAAGAGACCCAGTACTTC. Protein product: CASRQLIQETQYF.

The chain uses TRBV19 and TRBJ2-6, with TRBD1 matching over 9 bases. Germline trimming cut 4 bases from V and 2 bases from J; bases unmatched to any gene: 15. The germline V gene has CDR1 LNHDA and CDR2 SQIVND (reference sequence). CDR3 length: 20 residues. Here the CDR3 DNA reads TGTGCCAGTAGTAGGGGCCCGGGACAGGGTTTAAGGACTGGGGCCAACGTCCTGACTTTC. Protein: CASSRGPGQGLRTGANVLTF.

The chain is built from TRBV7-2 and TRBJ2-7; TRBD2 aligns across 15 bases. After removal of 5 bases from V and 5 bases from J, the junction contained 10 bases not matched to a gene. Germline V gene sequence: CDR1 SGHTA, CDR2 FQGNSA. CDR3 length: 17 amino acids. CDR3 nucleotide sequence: TGTGCCAGCAGCCCAGGACTAGCGGGAGGGCCATCGGACGAGCAGTACTTC. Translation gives CASSPGLAGGPSDEQYF.